The following is a TCR beta chain sequence with its context. Its antigen is unidentified. The lymph nodes were axillary draining lymph nodes from breast cancer patients. V was shortened by 4 bases and J by 1 base, with 11 bases between the two germline ends. The CDR3 is 15 amino acids. Germline CDR1 MNHNS, CDR2 SASEGT. TCRdb reprocessed the multiplex PCR reads via MiXCR and lists one record per CDR3 protein. Of 150,000 to 200,000 distinct CDR3 sequences in the sample, 30% to 35% were seen once. This sample is part of a study of breast tumors, draining lymph nodes, adjacent tissues. Findings of the study overall: Compared with lymph nodes, tumors were less diverse; compared with nontumor tissue, more.

V and J are TRBV6-1 and TRBJ1-5, with a tentative D call TRBD1 (5 bases). The sequencing sample was made of axillary lymph node tissue. This sequence originates from a female donor with breast cancer. Some clones in this sample may be carry-over from other donors' samples. CDR3 coding DNA: TGTGCCAGCAGTGCCCAGGACACGAGCAATCAGCCCCAGCATTTT. Protein: CASSAQDTSNQPQHF.